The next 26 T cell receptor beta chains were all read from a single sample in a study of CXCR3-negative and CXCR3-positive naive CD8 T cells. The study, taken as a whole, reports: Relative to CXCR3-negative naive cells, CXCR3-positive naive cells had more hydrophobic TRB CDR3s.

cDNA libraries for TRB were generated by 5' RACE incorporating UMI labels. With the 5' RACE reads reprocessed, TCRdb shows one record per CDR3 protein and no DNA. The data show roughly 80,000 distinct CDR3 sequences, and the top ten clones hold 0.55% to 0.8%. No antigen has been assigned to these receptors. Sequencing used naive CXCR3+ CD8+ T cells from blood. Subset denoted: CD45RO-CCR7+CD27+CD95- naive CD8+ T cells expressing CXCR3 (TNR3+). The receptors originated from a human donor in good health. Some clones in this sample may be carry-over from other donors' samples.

This chain's CDR3 is CASSSAELAEFYNEQFF. This chain connects TRBV7-8 to TRBJ2-1; the TRBD2 assignment by TCRdb is unverifiable without DNA. CDR1 is SGHVS, CDR2 FQNEAQ, per germline. The CDR3 consists of 17 residues.

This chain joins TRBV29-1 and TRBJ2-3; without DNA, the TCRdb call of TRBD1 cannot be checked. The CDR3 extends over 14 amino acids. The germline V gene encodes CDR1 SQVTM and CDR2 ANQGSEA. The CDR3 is CSVGQGVGTDTQYF.

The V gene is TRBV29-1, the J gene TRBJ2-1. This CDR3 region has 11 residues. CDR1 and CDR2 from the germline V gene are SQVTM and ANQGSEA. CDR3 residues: CSVEPDYEQFF.

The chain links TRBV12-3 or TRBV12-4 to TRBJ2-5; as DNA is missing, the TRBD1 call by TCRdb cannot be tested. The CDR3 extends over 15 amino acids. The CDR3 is CASRPGQGLTETQYF.

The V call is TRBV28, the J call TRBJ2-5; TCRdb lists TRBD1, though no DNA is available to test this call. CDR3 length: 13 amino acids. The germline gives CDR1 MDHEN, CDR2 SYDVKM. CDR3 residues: CASSLGGGGTQYF. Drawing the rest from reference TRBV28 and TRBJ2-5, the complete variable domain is DVKVTQSSRYLVKRTGEKVFLECVQDMDHENMFWYRQDPGLGLRLIYFSYDVKMKEKGDIPEGYSVSREKKERFSLILESASTNQTSMYLCASSLGGGGTQYFGPGTRLLVL.

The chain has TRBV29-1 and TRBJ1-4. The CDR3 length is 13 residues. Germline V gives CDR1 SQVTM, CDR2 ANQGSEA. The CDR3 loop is CSVEGVTNEKLFF.

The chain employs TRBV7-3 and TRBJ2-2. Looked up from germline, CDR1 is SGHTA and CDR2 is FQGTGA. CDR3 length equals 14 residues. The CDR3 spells CASSLTVNTGELFF.

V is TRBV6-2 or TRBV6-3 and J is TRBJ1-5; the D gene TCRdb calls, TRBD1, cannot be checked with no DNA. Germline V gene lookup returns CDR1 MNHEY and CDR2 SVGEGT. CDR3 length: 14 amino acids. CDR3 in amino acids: CASMSPGEDQPQHF.

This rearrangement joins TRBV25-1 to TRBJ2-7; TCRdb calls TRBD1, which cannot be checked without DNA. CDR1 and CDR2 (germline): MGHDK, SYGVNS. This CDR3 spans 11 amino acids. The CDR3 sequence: CASNRGPEQYF.

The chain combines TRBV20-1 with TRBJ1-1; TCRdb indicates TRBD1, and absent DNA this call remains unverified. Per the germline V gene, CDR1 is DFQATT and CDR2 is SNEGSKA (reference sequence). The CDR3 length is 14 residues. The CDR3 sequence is CSANPGTDASEAFF.

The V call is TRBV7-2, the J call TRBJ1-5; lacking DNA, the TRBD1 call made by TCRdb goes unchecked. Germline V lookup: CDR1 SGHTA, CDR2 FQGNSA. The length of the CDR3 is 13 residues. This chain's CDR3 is CASSYRGVQPQHF.

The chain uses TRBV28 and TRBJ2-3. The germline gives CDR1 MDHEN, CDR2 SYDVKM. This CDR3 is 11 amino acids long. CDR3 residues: CASSPSDTQYF.

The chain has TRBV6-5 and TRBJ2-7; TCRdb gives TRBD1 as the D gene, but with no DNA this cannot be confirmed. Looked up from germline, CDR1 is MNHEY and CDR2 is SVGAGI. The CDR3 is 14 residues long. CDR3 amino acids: CASSYSLWSYEQYF.

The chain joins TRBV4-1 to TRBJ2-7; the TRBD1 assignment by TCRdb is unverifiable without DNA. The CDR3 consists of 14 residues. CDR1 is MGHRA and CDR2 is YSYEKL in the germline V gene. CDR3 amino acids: CASSPGQGSCEQYF.

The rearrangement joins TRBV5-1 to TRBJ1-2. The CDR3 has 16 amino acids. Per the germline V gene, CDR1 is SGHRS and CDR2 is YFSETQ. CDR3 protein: CASSLTLAGLSYGYTF.

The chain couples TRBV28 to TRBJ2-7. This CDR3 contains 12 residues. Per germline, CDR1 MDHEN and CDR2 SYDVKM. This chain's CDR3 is CASSFVGFEQYF.

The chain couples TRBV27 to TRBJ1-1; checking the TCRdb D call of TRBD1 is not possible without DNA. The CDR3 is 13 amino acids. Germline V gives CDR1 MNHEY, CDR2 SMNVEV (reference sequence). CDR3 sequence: CASSFGGNTEAFF.

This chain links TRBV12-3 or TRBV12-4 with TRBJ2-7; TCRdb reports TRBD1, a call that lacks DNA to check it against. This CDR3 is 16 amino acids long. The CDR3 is CASTAAGGESSYEQYF.

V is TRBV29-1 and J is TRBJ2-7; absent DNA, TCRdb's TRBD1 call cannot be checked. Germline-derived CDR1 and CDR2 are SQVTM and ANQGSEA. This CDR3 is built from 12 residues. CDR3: CSGGEDSYEQYF.

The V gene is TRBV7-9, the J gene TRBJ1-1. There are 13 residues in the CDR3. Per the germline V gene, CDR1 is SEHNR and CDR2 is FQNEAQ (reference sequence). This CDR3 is CASSLARNSEAFF.

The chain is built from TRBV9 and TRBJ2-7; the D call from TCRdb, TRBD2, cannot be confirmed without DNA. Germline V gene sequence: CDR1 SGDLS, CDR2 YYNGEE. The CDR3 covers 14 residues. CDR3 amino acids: CASSPSGGHYEQYF.

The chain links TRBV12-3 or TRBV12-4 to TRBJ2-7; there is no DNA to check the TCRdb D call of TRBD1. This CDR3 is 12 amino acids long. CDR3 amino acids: CASSFQGDEQYF.

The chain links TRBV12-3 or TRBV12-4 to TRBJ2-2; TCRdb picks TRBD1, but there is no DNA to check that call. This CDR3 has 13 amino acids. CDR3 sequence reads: CDSSVGQLGELFF.

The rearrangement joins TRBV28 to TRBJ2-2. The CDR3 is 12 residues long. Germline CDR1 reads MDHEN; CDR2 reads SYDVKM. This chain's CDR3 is CASSRDSGELFF.

CDR3 sequence: CASSTSGMVAGELFF. This chain joins TRBV28 and TRBJ2-2; TCRdb's D call, TRBD2, is unchecked because there is no DNA. Germline V gene sequence: CDR1 MDHEN, CDR2 SYDVKM. The CDR3 sequence is 15 residues long.

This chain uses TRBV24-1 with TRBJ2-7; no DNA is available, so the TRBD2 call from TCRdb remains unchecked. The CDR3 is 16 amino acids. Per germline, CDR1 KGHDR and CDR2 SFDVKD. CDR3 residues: CATSDVKDSAGGEQYF.